This T cell receptor beta chain originates from a study of blood T cell repertoires in COVID-19 (dated by TCRdb to 2020 to 2022). For the wider study: Samples from collaborators originated in the United States, Italy and Spain and spanned both the acute and convalescent phases of COVID-19. Sample metadata almost always included a de-identified subject ID, COVID-19 status, age in years and sex. The material from the prospective study consisted of cDNA or gDNA derived from T cells, B-cell-depleted T cells, or PBMCs. Where HLA class I and class II types were available, the types were taken from metadata supplied by the sample provider, not from assay-based typing. The samples were drawn from the first 160 participants of the ongoing ImmuneRACE study and from under 1,500 subjects provided by 6 global collaborators. Deeply sampled blood TCRbeta repertoires from subjects exposed to, actively infected with, or recovered from COVID-19 were included in the dataset. The repertoires were made available in a free public database intended to serve as a resource for research on the immune response to SARS-CoV-2. Beyond this particular receptor, the publication reports: Clinical and demographic metadata were provided uncurated, with the amount varying by source and participant.

TCRbeta CDR3 regions were amplified from genomic DNA by means of the immunoSEQ Assay, a bias-controlled multiplex PCR. The paper's processing steps were these. Nucleated cell counts per sample were estimated from amplification of reference gene primers within the assay. To quantify the absolute abundance of each unique TCRbeta CDR3 rearrangement, sequence reads were collapsed and filtered. For each sample, productive Simpson clonality was calculated by taking the square root of Simpson's diversity index across productive rearrangements. The clones in this table, taken by TCRdb from immuneACCESS, are in-frame only. Not every clone is retained; where verified, under half of the shortfall comes from an unresolved V gene, and the cause of the rest is unknown. For V, J and clone size, that table is used; D and trimming come from the DNA. The table for this sample lists around 320,000 clones; over 75% of them were counted only once. The leading ten clones occupy approximately 7.6% of the sample.

Each collaborating institution followed its own protocols to collect whole blood in K2EDTA tubes. Collaborator samples were shipped for TCRbeta analysis as frozen whole blood, isolated PBMCs, or DNA extracted from either sample type. A word on this clone: The specificity of this receptor is unknown. No base-level quality is on record; no much larger clone is a single base apart.

V was cut back by 7 bases and J by 1 base, leaving a gap of 14 bases between them. Via the germline V gene (reference sequence), CDR1 is LNHDA and CDR2 SQIVND. Measured from the cysteine to the phenylalanine, the CDR3 is 15 residues long. Only the CDR3 portion is preserved as DNA: 45 bases, with reading frame beginning at the first base. The clonotype was recovered from a human donor in a cohort sampled during active COVID-19. In this chain, TRBV19 is recombined with TRBJ1-5; the D gene is possibly TRBD1, with 6 bases matching. Sequencing was done on a sample of peripheral blood. The DNA reads as follows: TGTGCCAGTATCCAGACAGGAAGGAGCAATCAGCCCCAGCATTTT. Its coded protein is CASIQTGRSNQPQHF.